The clone carrying this T cell receptor beta chain was found many times. The data are from a study of regulatory T cells in long-lasting Graves disease. With iRepertoire HTBI primers and Arm-PCR of CDR3 regions, TCR beta libraries were built. Each CDR3 protein is one row after TCRdb ran MiXCR on the multiplex PCR reads. There are about 460,000 distinct CDR3 sequences in the sample; about 14% occur only once, and roughly a sixth lies in the top ten. Time point specified: newly diagnosed GD, antithyroid drugs for less than 3 months. Isolated PBMC RNA provided the starting material for the TCR library. In each case, Graves' disease was diagnosed per American Thyroid Association guidelines. This sample also appeared in a second study, on T cells in Graves' hyperthyroidism and ophthalmopathy.

The sequence was obtained from a woman between 50 and 59 years old with Graves disease. This material consisted of peripheral blood mononuclear cells (PBMCs), taken at new diagnosis, from a patient treated with antithyroid drugs.

The CDR3 reads CASSPARLAGGPYETDTQYF. CDR3 nucleotides: TGTGCCAGCAGCCCAGCTAGACTAGCGGGAGGGCCGTATGAGACAGATACGCAGTATTTT. The chain recombines TRBV2 with TRBJ2-3; 14 bases align to TRBD2. The junction had 17 bases not matched to a gene; V was cut back by 6 bases and J by 3 bases. CDR1 SNHLY and CDR2 FYNNEI come from the germline V gene. The CDR3 has 20 residues.